The rows below give T cell receptor beta chains drawn from one sample of a study of blood T cell repertoires in COVID-19. Libraries were prepared by immunoSEQ multiplex PCR; TCRdb keeps only in-frame clonotypes and omits some of them. This table has some 100,000 clones, approximately 86% appearing once. The material sequenced was peripheral blood. These receptors all stem from a man in his fifties or sixties with acute or convalescent COVID-19. The CDR3 runs from the conserved cysteine through the conserved F or W. A D gene is named only where the DNA matches it firmly. Rows may omit the clone size; those that give it use once, few, many or a size class.

v_gene	j_gene	d_gene	abundance	CDR3aa	CDR3nt
TRBV14	TRBJ2-7	TRBD1	few	CASSARQGVNEQYF	TGTGCCAGCAGCGCACGACAGGGCGTCAACGAGCAGTACTTC
TRBV24-1	TRBJ2-3	TRBD1	NA	CATSDPDLATGWGTDTQYF	TGTGCCACCAGTGACCCGGACTTGGCGACAGGGTGGGGCACAGATACGCAGTATTTT
TRBV24-1	TRBJ2-5	TRBD2	NA	CATSDAGLADQETQYF	TGTGCCACCAGTGATGCTGGACTAGCGGATCAAGAGACCCAGTACTTC
TRBV18	TRBJ2-3	NA	NA	CASSPDRVDTQYF	TGTGCCAGCTCACCGGACAGAGTGGATACGCAGTATTTT
TRBV13	TRBJ1-2	NA	NA	CASSLPGNYGYTF	TGTGCCAGCAGCTTACCAGGGAACTATGGCTACACCTTC
TRBV19	TRBJ1-2	TRBD1	NA	CASSIPGQGRYGYTF	TGTGCCAGTAGTATCCCTGGACAGGGGAGGTATGGCTACACCTTC
TRBV5-1	TRBJ1-1	TRBD1	NA	CASSFRDSVNTEAFF	TGCGCCAGCAGCTTCCGGGACAGTGTGAACACTGAAGCTTTCTTT
TRBV5-1	TRBJ2-1	NA	NA	CASSLGPADNEQFF	TGCGCCAGCAGCTTGGGCCCAGCGGACAATGAGCAGTTCTTC
TRBV14	TRBJ2-1	NA	NA	CASSHQLGFPYNEQFF	TGTGCCAGCAGCCACCAACTAGGTTTCCCCTACAATGAGCAGTTCTTC
TRBV11-2	TRBJ2-5	NA	NA	CASSLAPTQETQYF	TGTGCCAGCAGCTTAGCGCCTACTCAAGAGACCCAGTACTTC
TRBV7-2	TRBJ2-1	TRBD2	NA	CASSILAGASYNEQFF	TGTGCCAGCAGCATATTAGCGGGAGCTTCCTACAATGAGCAGTTCTTC
TRBV30	TRBJ1-4	NA	NA	CAWNRAALSSEKLFF	TGTGCCTGGAACAGGGCGGCGTTGTCTTCCGAAAAACTGTTTTTT
TRBV5-1	TRBJ2-3	TRBD2	few	CASSLIIAGGRGDTQYF	TGCGCCAGCAGCTTGATAATAGCGGGAGGGCGAGGAGATACGCAGTATTTT
TRBV7-6	TRBJ1-3	NA	NA	CASSLLQGPLSGNTIYF	TGTGCCAGCAGCTTATTGCAGGGGCCCCTCTCTGGAAACACCATATATTTT
TRBV19	TRBJ2-3	NA	NA	CASTIQLGSTDTQYF	TGTGCCAGTACAATCCAACTAGGGAGCACAGATACGCAGTATTTT
TRBV10-3	TRBJ1-2	NA	NA	CAISRDNYGYTF	TGTGCCATCAGTCGGGATAACTATGGCTACACCTTC
TRBV25-1	TRBJ1-2	TRBD1	few	CASGRRGPYGYTF	TGTGCCAGCGGTCGAAGGGGGCCCTATGGCTACACCTTC
TRBV18	TRBJ2-2	TRBD2	NA	CASSPSSGSITGELFF	TGTGCCAGCTCACCTTCTAGCGGGAGCATCACCGGGGAGCTGTTTTTT
TRBV6-5	TRBJ1-4	TRBD1	once	CASNLGDREGKLFF	TGTGCCAGCAACTTGGGGGACAGGGAGGGAAAACTGTTTTTT
TRBV6-1	TRBJ1-5	TRBD1	NA	CASSGDGQVSGNQPQHF	TGTGCCAGCAGTGGCGATGGACAGGTATCGGGCAATCAGCCCCAGCATTTT
TRBV3-1/TRBV3-2	TRBJ2-1	NA	NA	CASSQAGVGDEQFF	TGTGCCAGCAGCCAAGCGGGAGTAGGGGATGAGCAGTTCTTC
TRBV7-2	TRBJ2-7	TRBD1	once	CASSRQGYEQYF	TGTGCCAGCAGCAGACAGGGCTACGAGCAGTACTTC
TRBV18	TRBJ1-1	TRBD1	few	CASSPGQGKGEWTEAFF	TGTGCCAGCTCACCGGGACAGGGAAAGGGGGAGTGGACTGAAGCTTTCTTT
TRBV5-6	TRBJ2-5	NA	NA	CASSSLVREETQYF	TGTGCCAGCAGCTCACTAGTAAGGGAAGAGACCCAGTACTTC
TRBV7-8	TRBJ1-5	NA	few	CASSYRLNQPQHF	TGTGCCAGCAGCTACCGACTCAATCAGCCCCAGCATTTT
TRBV27	TRBJ1-4	NA	NA	CASNKGGAARNEKLFF	TGTGCCAGCAACAAGGGGGGGGCCGCCAGAAATGAAAAACTGTTTTTT
TRBV3-1/TRBV3-2	TRBJ1-2	TRBD1	NA	CASSQEALQGAIGYTF	TGTGCCAGCAGCCAAGAGGCCCTACAGGGGGCAATTGGCTACACCTTC
TRBV19	TRBJ2-1	NA	NA	CASSIPGSTEQFF	TGTGCCAGTAGTATTCCGGGGAGTACTGAGCAGTTCTTC
TRBV7-3	TRBJ1-4	NA	NA	CASSIQCPTNEKLFF	TGTGCCAGCAGCATACAATGCCCAACTAATGAAAAACTGTTTTTT
TRBV11-3	TRBJ2-1	NA	NA	CASEGVRNEQFF	TGTGCCAGCGAAGGAGTTCGGAATGAGCAGTTCTTC
TRBV15	TRBJ2-4	TRBD1	NA	CATSRGTGAQNIQYF	TGTGCCACCAGCAGGGGCACAGGGGCGCAAAACATTCAGTACTTC
TRBV15	TRBJ2-1	TRBD2	NA	CATSDRLAGGDEQFF	TGTGCCACCAGCGACCGACTAGCGGGAGGGGATGAGCAGTTCTTC
TRBV11-3	TRBJ1-4	TRBD1	NA	CASSSGTGDEKLFF	TGTGCCAGCAGCTCGGGGACAGGGGATGAAAAACTGTTTTTT
TRBV9	TRBJ2-1	TRBD1	NA	CASSITTTGDPRDEQFF	TGTGCCAGCAGCATTACAACTACAGGGGACCCCAGAGATGAGCAGTTCTTC
TRBV4-2	TRBJ2-3	TRBD1	NA	CASSQDGQGTDTQYF	TGTGCCAGCAGCCAAGACGGACAGGGGACAGATACGCAGTATTTT
TRBV7-9	TRBJ1-4	NA	NA	CASSLGPGEEKLFF	TGTGCCAGCAGCTTAGGGCCGGGGGAGGAAAAACTGTTTTTT
TRBV7-8	TRBJ1-2	NA	NA	CASSLDQGGGNYGYTF	TGTGCCAGCAGCTTAGATCAGGGCGGAGGGAACTATGGCTACACCTTC
TRBV24-1	TRBJ2-1	NA	NA	CATSDSTYNEQFF	TGTGCCACCAGTGACAGTACCTACAATGAGCAGTTCTTC
TRBV19	TRBJ2-2	NA	NA	CASSIRRLGTGELFF	TGTGCCAGTAGTATAAGGAGGTTGGGTACCGGGGAGCTGTTTTTT
TRBV9	TRBJ1-3	NA	NA	CASSLGGSNSGNTIYF	TGTGCCAGCAGCCTGGGGGGGAGCAACTCTGGAAACACCATATATTTT
TRBV5-4	TRBJ2-1	TRBD2	NA	CASSLGTSGTYNEQFF	TGTGCCAGCAGCTTGGGGACTAGCGGGACCTACAATGAGCAGTTCTTC
TRBV5-5	TRBJ1-5	NA	NA	CASSLELTVTKQPQHF	TGTGCCAGCAGCTTGGAGTTGACAGTCACCAAACAGCCCCAGCATTTT
TRBV2	TRBJ2-2	TRBD2	once	CASSDPSGRARVTGELFF	TGTGCCAGCAGTGACCCCAGCGGGAGGGCTCGTGTCACCGGGGAGCTGTTTTTT
TRBV5-1	TRBJ1-2	NA	NA	CASSLTPDGYTF	TGCGCCAGCAGCTTGACCCCAGATGGCTACACCTTC
TRBV5-8	TRBJ2-1	NA	NA	CASSWDTDYYNEQFF	TGTGCCAGCAGCTGGGACACCGATTACTACAATGAGCAGTTCTTC
TRBV2	TRBJ2-7	NA	NA	CASRPDSVSYEQYF	TGTGCCAGCAGGCCCGACAGTGTCTCCTACGAGCAGTACTTC
TRBV5-6	TRBJ2-3	NA	once	CASSTRTGLSTDTQYF	TGTGCCAGCAGCACCCGGACGGGACTGAGCACAGATACGCAGTATTTT
TRBV18	TRBJ2-1	TRBD1	NA	CASSPLGFGQGARPRANEQFF	TGTGCCAGCTCGCCCCTGGGTTTCGGACAGGGGGCGCGCCCCCGGGCCAATGAGCAGTTCTTC
TRBV7-2	TRBJ1-2	NA	NA	CASSLESRTLGYTF	TGTGCCAGCAGCTTAGAGTCTAGGACACTTGGCTACACCTTC
TRBV5-1	TRBJ2-3	TRBD2	NA	CASSFRTSGTTDTQYF	TGCGCCAGCAGCTTTCGGACTAGCGGGACCACAGATACGCAGTATTTT
TRBV5-6	TRBJ1-5	TRBD1	NA	CASSLTQRTGPSNQPQHF	TGTGCCAGCAGCCTAACCCAACGGACAGGGCCGAGCAATCAGCCCCAGCATTTT
TRBV10-2	TRBJ1-1	TRBD1	NA	CASRRGLTEAFF	TGCGCCAGCAGGAGGGGGCTTACTGAAGCTTTCTTT
TRBV3-1/TRBV3-2	TRBJ1-5	NA	NA	CASSQDSTGNQPQHF	TGTGCCAGCAGCCAAGATAGCACAGGGAATCAGCCCCAGCATTTT
TRBV29-1	TRBJ2-1	NA	NA	CSVVDWRNEQFF	TGCAGCGTTGTGGACTGGCGAAATGAGCAGTTCTTC
TRBV2	TRBJ2-7	NA	NA	CAAEGYEQYF	TGTGCCGCCGAGGGATACGAGCAGTACTTC
TRBV9	TRBJ1-4	NA	NA	CASSEGWTNEKLFF	TGTGCCAGCAGCGAGGGGTGGACTAATGAAAAACTGTTTTTT
TRBV6-5	TRBJ2-7	TRBD2	few	CASSYSPTAGRDEQYF	TGTGCCAGCAGTTACTCGCCCACGGCGGGGAGGGACGAGCAGTACTTC
TRBV13	TRBJ1-1	NA	NA	CASRAVTESSPMNTEAFF	TGTGCCAGCAGAGCCGTCACAGAGAGTTCACCTATGAACACTGAAGCTTTCTTT